The present TCR beta chain was sequenced within a study of radiotherapy plus CTLA-4 blockade in lung cancer. Sequenced by immunoSEQ multiplex PCR; TCRdb stores in-frame clones only, minus some. The profile shows about 41,000 clones, approximately 76% of them singletons. V was clipped by 5 bases and J by 4 bases, with 23 bases between them. CDR3 length: 18 amino acids. CDR1 and CDR2 from the germline V gene are SGHVS and FNYEAQ. Study conclusions and caveats: Following radiotherapy plus ipilimumab, tumor-derived TCR clones expanded in the blood. It was early blood T cell clone dynamics, with interferon-beta, that reportedly best predicted response.

This clone has just one count. As yet, its antigen is unknown. Chemo-refractory metastatic non-small-cell lung cancer patients received focal radiation with ipilimumab CTLA-4 blockade. This specimen was peripheral blood, taken from a patient treated with radiotherapy plus ipilimumab. The clonotype comes from a human donor with non-small cell lung cancer who had stable disease on radiotherapy plus ipilimumab. This sequence joins TRBV7-6 and TRBJ1-4; the D gene is possibly TRBD1 (5 bases). The CDR3 loop reads CASSPREGSERFNEKLFF. CDR3 nucleotides: TGTGCCAGCAGCCCCAGGGAAGGCAGCGAACGATTTAATGAAAAACTGTTTTTT. The full variable domain, completed using reference TRBV7-6 and TRBJ1-4, is GAGVSQSPRYKVTKRGQDVALRCDPISGHVSLYWYRQALGQGPEFLTYFNYEAQQDKSGLPNDRFSAERPEGSISTLTIQRTEQRDSAMYRCASSPREGSERFNEKLFFGSGTQLSVL.